The entry that follows covers one TCR beta chain sequence. Its specificity is not known. The data stem from a study of T cell responses to AZD1222 COVID-19 vaccine. Study findings and constraints: The donor group comprised mostly white British people and more females; the analysis possibly underestimated clonal diversity. Spike-wide vaccine-associated CD4 TCRs dominated at 160-218 and 743-854. Spike-specific TCR breadth and depth were elevated following two AZD1222 doses.

Assay: immunoSEQ multiplex PCR; the TCRdb copy retains only in-frame clones and omits some. The sample includes about 77,000 clones, roughly 90% seen only once; the top ten take roughly 4.5%. The TCR sequence derives from an adult who received the AZD1222 COVID-19 vaccine. Sequenced material: peripheral blood, taken 28 days after the second AZD1222 dose.

Here the CDR3 DNA reads TGTGCCAGCAGTTCACCGGACGGTTGGGAGGAAAAACTGTTTTTT. It encodes CASSSPDGWEEKLFF. This sequence joins TRBV28 and TRBJ1-4; D ambiguous. The CDR3 sequence is 15 residues long. Germline V gene lookup returns CDR1 MDHEN and CDR2 SYDVKM. V lost 4 bases and J 8 bases, leaving 17 bases between the germline ends.